A single sample is the source of the 4 T cell receptor beta chains below, sequenced in a study of somatic mutations in cytotoxic T cells in rheumatoid arthritis (dated by TCRdb to about 2017). The method behind the library was the immunoSEQ multiplex PCR assay. Held by TCRdb, this immuneACCESS table contains in-frame sequences only and omits some clones. Under half of the omission traces to an unresolved V gene where checked; the cause of the rest is unknown. Present in this sample are over 20,000 clones, about four fifths of which were seen just once. In total, the top ten clones hold roughly 4.9% of the sample. Sequencing used CD8+ T cells sorted from blood. These receptors came from a middle-aged man in good health.

The chain combines TRBV6-1 with TRBJ1-5, with D perhaps TRBD1 (5 bases). V lost 2 bases and J lost 7, with 24 bases in between. This CDR3 spans 18 amino acids. CDR1 and CDR2 (germline): MNHNS, SASEGT. This chain's CDR3 is CASSESAPGWERGQPQHF. In nucleotides, the CDR3 is TGTGCCAGCAGTGAATCCGCTCCGGGTTGGGAAAGGGGCCAGCCCCAGCATTTT.

This clone was detected once. The V and J genes are TRBV5-6 and TRBJ2-2; 9 nucleotides line up with TRBD1. The CDR3 runs 16 residues. Losses at the gene ends were 2 bases for V and 11 bases for J; bases not matched to a gene: 13. Per the germline V gene, CDR1 is SGHDT and CDR2 is YYEEEE. The CDR3, as DNA: TGTGCCAGCAGCTTTGGTCGACAGGGGGAGAATATAGAGCTGTTTTTT. It is translated as CASSFGRQGENIELFF.

This clone showed up just once. The sample contains more than one DNA sequence encoding this CDR3. This rearrangement joins TRBV27 to TRBJ1-1; TRBD1 might be the D (5 bases). V lost 5 bases, J lost 4 bases, and 11 bases lay in between. The CDR3 is 13 residues long. Germline values: CDR1 MNHEY, CDR2 SMNVEV (reference sequence). Here the CDR3 reads CASSLSRGTEAFF. The DNA of the CDR3 is TGTGCCAGCAGTCTCTCAAGGGGCACTGAAGCTTTCTTT.

This clone occurred a few times. The genes are TRBV19 and TRBJ1-1, with no clear D. Trimming shortened V by 3 bases and J by 1 base, and 6 bases separated the two germline ends. The CDR3 covers 13 residues. Germline V gives CDR1 LNHDA, CDR2 SQIVND (reference sequence). CDR3 residues: CASSMEENTEAFF. The CDR3 DNA reads as TGTGCCAGTAGTATGGAAGAGAACACTGAAGCTTTCTTT. Complete variable domain (other parts from reference TRBV19 and TRBJ1-1): DGGITQSPKYLFRKEGQNVTLSCEQNLNHDAMYWYRQDPGQGLRLIYYSQIVNDFQKGDIAEGYSVSREKKESFPLTVTSAQKNPTAFYLCASSMEENTEAFFGQGTRLTVV.